Listed below are T cell receptor beta chains from one sample, sequenced in a study of T cells after yellow fever vaccination. MiXCR was run by TCRdb on the 5' RACE reads, yielding one entry per CDR3 protein. Of 120,000 or so distinct CDR3 sequences listed, around 15% are singletons. The specimen was CD8+ T cells sorted from PBMCs, collected 5 days after the yellow fever booster vaccination. The origin of the receptors is a man between 18 and 29 years old who received the YFV17D yellow fever vaccine. Both conserved end residues are part of each CDR3. D genes are given only for firm matches. For some rows the clone size is stated as once, few or many, or as a class when expanded; others skip it.

J gene | clone size | V gene | D gene | CDR3 DNA | CDR3 protein
TRBJ2-5 | NA | TRBV7-8 | TRBD2 | TGTGCCAGCAGCCCCTTGGGCGGGGGGCTGGAGGGGACCCAGTACTTC | CASSPLGGGLEGTQYF
TRBJ2-5 | few | TRBV11-2 | TRBD1 | TGTGCCAGCAGCCCCGGGACAGGGACCCGAGAGACCCAGTACTTC | CASSPGTGTRETQYF
TRBJ1-2 | few | TRBV6-5 | NA | TGTGCCACCACGCTGGGGGGCGGCTATGGCTACACCTTC | CATTLGGGYGYTF
TRBJ1-5 | few | TRBV7-8 | NA | TGTGCCAGCAGCCCGCACGGGGGGTCGAGCAATCAGCCCCAGCATTTT | CASSPHGGSSNQPQHF
TRBJ1-2 | few | TRBV7-9 | NA | TGTGCCAGCAGCTTAGCGACAGTACTCTATGGCTACACCTTC | CASSLATVLYGYTF
TRBJ1-4 | NA | TRBV19 | NA | TGTGCCAGTAGCCCCATCGGGGGCTGGGAAGAAAAACTGTTTTTT | CASSPIGGWEEKLFF
TRBJ1-1 | few | TRBV6-2/TRBV6-3 | NA | TGTGCCAGCACCGGGGGCTCTGAAGCTTTCTTT | CASTGGSEAFF
TRBJ1-5 | NA | TRBV15 | NA | TGTGCCACCAGCAGGTCCAGGGGCCGGAGTGGCAATCAGCCCCAGCATTTT | CATSRSRGRSGNQPQHF
TRBJ1-1 | NA | TRBV4-1 | TRBD1 | TGCGCCAGCAGCCAAGAAGCACGGACAGGGGGGCACACTGAAGCTTTCTTT | CASSQEARTGGHTEAFF
TRBJ2-7 | few | TRBV4-1 | TRBD1 | TGCGCCAGCAGCCAAGATGGGACAGAGACCTACGAGCAGTACTTC | CASSQDGTETYEQYF
TRBJ1-5 | NA | TRBV20-1 | NA | TGCAGTGCTGCCTCGGGGGCTCAGCCCCAGCATTTT | CSAASGAQPQHF
TRBJ1-1 | few | TRBV20-1 | NA | TGCAGTGCTAGGAGGGGGGGGGAACCTGAAGCTTTCTTT | CSARRGGEPEAFF
TRBJ2-3 | few | TRBV10-3 | TRBD2 | TGTGCCATCAGCTTACTAGCGGGGGGGGAAGCAGATACGCAGTATTTT | CAISLLAGGEADTQYF
TRBJ2-2 | few | TRBV27 | NA | TGTGCCAGCAGCCCTAAGAGGGTTCGGGCCACCGGGGAGCTGTTTTTT | CASSPKRVRATGELFF
TRBJ2-3 | NA | TRBV6-1 | TRBD2 | TGTGCCAGCAGTGAGCTGGGGCGGGGGGGCTTTATGGATACGCAGTATTTT | CASSELGRGGFMDTQYF
TRBJ2-5 | NA | TRBV3-1 | TRBD2 | TGTGCCAGCAGCCCGACTAGCGGGGGAACGGGGGAGACCCAGTACTTC | CASSPTSGGTGETQYF
TRBJ2-3 | few | TRBV15 | NA | TGTGCCACCAGCAGAGACCGGGGGCACACAGATACGCAGTATTTT | CATSRDRGHTDTQYF
TRBJ2-2 | few | TRBV7-3 | NA | TGTGCCAGCAGCACACTCCAGGGGCCGAACACCGGGGAGCTGTTTTTT | CASSTLQGPNTGELFF
TRBJ2-5 | NA | TRBV6-6 | TRBD1 | TGTGCCAGCAGTTACTCAGCCGGGACAGGGGAGGCGGAGACCCAGTACTTC | CASSYSAGTGEAETQYF
TRBJ2-1 | few | TRBV6-5 | TRBD1 | TGTGCCAGCAGTTACTCGAACTACAGGGGTCTCGACAATGAGCAGTTCTTC | CASSYSNYRGLDNEQFF
TRBJ1-5 | few | TRBV7-9 | NA | TGTGCCAGCAGCGCTCGGGGTCAGCCCCAGCATTTT | CASSARGQPQHF
TRBJ2-1 | many | TRBV4-1 | NA | TGCGCCAGCAGCCAAGATCCGGGTAGTTCGCGCAATGAGCAGTTCTTC | CASSQDPGSSRNEQFF
TRBJ2-1 | few | TRBV4-3 | TRBD1 | TGCGCCAGCAGCCAAGGATTCCCGCAGGGGGTGGAGTTCTTC | CASSQGFPQGVEFF
TRBJ1-6 | NA | TRBV7-8 | NA | TGTGCCAGCAGCCAGGACCCTTCGAGTTATAATTCACCCCTCCACTTT | CASSQDPSSYNSPLHF
TRBJ2-7 | NA | TRBV5-4 | TRBD1 | TGTGCCAGCAGCGCAACAGGGGAGAAAGGATACGAGCAGTACTTC | CASSATGEKGYEQYF
TRBJ2-1 | many | TRBV10-3 | NA | TGTGCCATCAGTGACGGGGAGCAGTTCTTC | CAISDGEQFF
TRBJ1-4 | NA | TRBV10-3 | TRBD1 | TGTGCCATCAGTGCCCAGGGGGCGTCCAGTGAAAAACTGTTTTTT | CAISAQGASSEKLFF
TRBJ2-3 | many | TRBV27 | TRBD1 | TGTGCCAGCAGTCCAGGACAGGTCCCAGATACGCAGTATTTT | CASSPGQVPDTQYF
TRBJ2-5 | NA | TRBV10-3 | NA | TGTGCCATCAGTGAGCTGGAGACCCAGTACTTC | CAISELETQYF
TRBJ2-1 | few | TRBV23-1 | NA | TGCGCCAGCAGTCAATGTAGGAGCGGCCCCTACAATGAGCAGTTCTTC | CASSQCRSGPYNEQFF
TRBJ2-1 | NA | TRBV4-3 | NA | TGCGCCAGCAGCCTACATGCTGACAATTACAATGAGCAGTTCTTC | CASSLHADNYNEQFF
TRBJ1-1 | NA | TRBV29-1 | TRBD1 | TGCAGCGTTAACAGGGGCACTGAAGCTTTCTTT | CSVNRGTEAFF
TRBJ1-6 | few | TRBV21-1 | NA | TGTGCCAGCAGCAAAGCGCTTTTTGGGAATTCACCCCTCCACTTT | CASSKALFGNSPLHF
TRBJ2-3 | few | TRBV2 | NA | TGTGCCAGCAGTTTTGGTGGCGGGGACACAGATACGCAGTATTTT | CASSFGGGDTDTQYF
TRBJ2-7 | NA | TRBV4-3 | TRBD1 | TGCGCCAGCAGCCAAGATAGGGACAGGGGGAGCGACGAGCAGTACTTC | CASSQDRDRGSDEQYF
TRBJ2-3 | NA | TRBV6-6 | NA | TGTGCCAGCAAGGAGGATACGCAGTATTTT | CASKEDTQYF
TRBJ1-5 | NA | TRBV13 | TRBD1 | TGTGCCAGCAGCATGGGACAGGGGAGCAATCAGCCCCAGCATTTT | CASSMGQGSNQPQHF
TRBJ2-1 | NA | TRBV28 | NA | TGTGCCAGCAGTTTTCCCGGGGTCCACAATGAGCAGTTCTTC | CASSFPGVHNEQFF
TRBJ2-1 | few | TRBV4-1 | TRBD1 | TGCGCCAGCAGCCATTCGGGACAGTTGAATGAGCAGTTCTTC | CASSHSGQLNEQFF
TRBJ2-5 | NA | TRBV6-5 | TRBD1 | TGTGCCAGCAGTTTCGGACAGGGGGCGGGTTTTGCCCAGTACTTC | CASSFGQGAGFAQYF
TRBJ2-1 | many | TRBV6-1 | TRBD2 | TGTGCCAGCAGTGACCCAGGTGCGGGGGGGCAAGATGAGCAGTTCTTC | CASSDPGAGGQDEQFF
TRBJ2-3 | many | TRBV7-3 | NA | TGTGCCAGCAGCTTAACGACGTCAGCAGATACGCAGTATTTT | CASSLTTSADTQYF
TRBJ2-3 | NA | TRBV6-4 | NA | TGTGCCAGCAGTGACGGCGAGACCGGGACAGATACGCAGTATTTT | CASSDGETGTDTQYF
TRBJ1-1 | few | TRBV12-3/TRBV12-4 | TRBD1 | TGTGCCAGCAGGGCAGACAGGGGCGCCGCTGAAGCTTTCTTT | CASRADRGAAEAFF
TRBJ1-2 | NA | TRBV5-4 | NA | TGTGCCAGCAGCTTGATGGGAAGCGGACAGCTTTATTATGGCTACACCTTC | CASSLMGSGQLYYGYTF
TRBJ2-7 | NA | TRBV4-1 | TRBD1 | TGCGCCAGCAGCCCCCGGACAGGGGGTATCGAGGAATACTACGAGCAGTACTTC | CASSPRTGGIEEYYEQYF
TRBJ1-1 | NA | TRBV5-1 | NA | TGCGCCAGTCGACAACGCTTAATGAACACTGAAGCTTTCTTT | CASRQRLMNTEAFF
TRBJ1-5 | NA | TRBV4-1 | NA | TGCGCCAGCAGCCACTACCCCGGGAATCAGCCCCAGCATTTT | CASSHYPGNQPQHF
TRBJ1-1 | NA | TRBV9 | NA | TGTGCCAGCAGCGCCTTTGAGCCCGGGGGGACTGAAGCTTTCTTT | CASSAFEPGGTEAFF
TRBJ2-1 | once | TRBV20-1 | TRBD1 | TGCAGTGCTAGATCAGACAGGGAATCCTACAATGAGCAGTTCTTC | CSARSDRESYNEQFF
TRBJ2-2 | few | TRBV7-8 | NA | TGTGCCAGCAGCTTCCCTAGACTAGGGCGGAGTTCCGGGGAGCTGTTTTTT | CASSFPRLGRSSGELFF
TRBJ1-3 | NA | TRBV6-1 | NA | TGTGCCAGCAGTCACGGACGCGGCTCTGGAAACACCATATATTTT | CASSHGRGSGNTIYF
TRBJ1-4 | NA | TRBV4-3 | NA | TGCGCCAGCAGCCAAGAAACCGGGACTAGGGATGAAAAACTGTTTTTT | CASSQETGTRDEKLFF